The subject of this entry is one TCR beta chain. Its antigen is undetermined. This sample was included in a study of shared clonotypes between healthy human individuals. Notes on the study in general: Sequencing depth was a factor that was expected to affect clonotype sharing among donors. A generally larger estimated richness was seen in naive subsets than in memory subsets. Investigators collected only blood, and repertoires in tissues likely differ.

This CDR3 is 14 amino acids long. With 8 bases removed from V and 7 bases from J, the gap between germline ends came to 19 bases. CDR1 is SNHLY, CDR2 FYNNEI, per germline. Clones were sequenced by immunoSEQ multiplex PCR, and TCRdb holds only the in-frame ones, with some missing. The sample consists of around 940,000 clones, about 80% of them appearing once. The chain carries TRBV2 and TRBJ2-3, with TRBD2 as a possible D gene (6 bases). This receptor was identified in a man aged 18 to 30 in good health. Input material: memory CD4+ T cells sorted from blood. Documented subset: CD45RA-negative fraction. CDR3 coding DNA: TGTGCCAGCCTCGAAAGGGGAGGCCTGTATACGCAGTATTTT. Its protein is CASLERGGLYTQYF.